These 5 T cell receptor beta chains share one sample of origin, sequenced in a study of T-cell memory formation after mild COVID-19. Using its own MiXCR run on the 5' RACE reads, TCRdb lists one record per CDR3 protein. The sample holds some 150,000 distinct CDR3 sequences, around 25% seen once. The sequenced sample consisted of PBMCs or a T cell subset sorted from them (not recorded which). These receptors came from an adult woman who had mild COVID-19 (a few samples of this study predate the infection). Cell type and time point are not known.

The chain links TRBV5-6 to TRBJ2-4, with 7 bases that match TRBD2. Germline V gene data show CDR1 as SGHDT and CDR2 as YYEEEE. This CDR3 comprises 15 residues. The V and J ends lost 5 bases and 6 bases, in that order; junction bases with no gene match: 11. The CDR3 sequence: CASSPTGGSGNIQYF. As DNA, the CDR3 is TGTGCCAGCAGTCCCACCGGGGGGTCCGGAAACATTCAGTACTTC.

The table lists this clonotype with a few counts. CDR3 DNA: TGTGCCACCAGTGATGGCGGCGGACAGGGAAACACCGGGGAGCTGTTTTTT. The encoded protein is CATSDGGGQGNTGELFF. The chain is built from TRBV24-1 and TRBJ2-2, with 8 bases aligning to TRBD1. CDR1 is KGHDR, CDR2 SFDVKD, per germline. Germline trimming cut 3 bases from V and 2 bases from J; bases unmatched to any gene: 7. CDR3 length: 17 residues.

The chain joins TRBV6-4 to TRBJ2-3; D may be TRBD1 or TRBD2 (5 bases each). The CDR3 loop spans 13 amino acids. Trimming removed 2 bases from V and 7 bases from J, with 10 bases in between. Germline V gene data show CDR1 as MRHNA and CDR2 as SNTAGT. The CDR3 DNA is TGTGCCAGCAGTGACGGTAGGGGACATACGCAGTATTTT. Protein sequence: CASSDGRGHTQYF.

The chain employs TRBV4-1 and TRBJ2-1, with D unclear. Per germline, CDR1 MGHRA and CDR2 YSYEKL. V lost 2 bases, J lost 1 base, and 9 bases lay in between. The CDR3 has 15 residues. CDR3 DNA sequence: TGCGCCAGCAGCCAAAGCACGGATTCCTACAATGAGCAGTTCTTC. This encodes CASSQSTDSYNEQFF.

This sequence joins TRBV7-6 and TRBJ1-1, with no clear D. The CDR3 spans 18 residues. Germline lookup yields CDR1 SGHVS and CDR2 FNYEAQ. Deletions cut 2 bases from V and 0 bases from J, with 19 bases between. The CDR3 sequence: CASSLTPVEAYVNTEAFF. Written as DNA, the CDR3 is TGTGCCAGCAGCTTAACCCCCGTAGAAGCCTATGTGAACACTGAAGCTTTCTTT.